These 24 T cell receptor beta chains originate from one sample sequenced in a study of blood T cell repertoires in COVID-19. The table came from immunoSEQ multiplex PCR; TCRdb's copy has only in-frame clones and leaves some out. The data show roughly 180,000 clones, roughly nine tenths seen once. The sequenced sample was peripheral blood. The receptors derive from a man aged 65-85 years with active or convalescent COVID-19.

The chain couples TRBV19 to TRBJ1-2, with D uncertain. Germline V lookup: CDR1 LNHDA, CDR2 SQIVND (reference sequence). The germline V and J ends were trimmed by 5 bases and 5 bases, with 18 bases remaining between them. This CDR3 spans 15 amino acids. The CDR3 loop is CASSARGLTSYGYTF. DNA of the CDR3: TGTGCCAGTAGTGCCCGAGGCCTTACGAGTTATGGCTACACCTTC.

This clone was observed a few times. The CDR3 region has the DNA TGTGCCAGCAGCCCCCCCCATAACACCGGGGAGCTGTTTTTT. This encodes CASSPPHNTGELFF. The chain combines TRBV6-5 with TRBJ2-2; D is undetermined. Germline values: CDR1 MNHEY, CDR2 SVGAGI. The V gene lost 6 bases and the J gene lost 2 bases, with 10 bases spanning the gap. There are 14 residues in the CDR3.

This clone was recorded only once. CDR3: CASSPGGPRGNIQYF. The CDR3 DNA sequence: TGTGCCAGCAGCCCCGGAGGGCCCCGAGGGAACATTCAGTACTTC. The chain carries TRBV7-9 and TRBJ2-4; the D gene is possibly TRBD2 (6 bases). The germline V and J ends were trimmed by 5 bases and 7 bases, with 18 bases remaining between them. The CDR3 runs to 15 residues. Germline lookup yields CDR1 SEHNR and CDR2 FQNEAQ (reference sequence).

This chain joins TRBV28 and TRBJ1-5; D is ambiguous. The germline CDR1 and CDR2 sequences are MDHEN and SYDVKM. The CDR3 is made up of 11 amino acids. V was shortened by 6 bases and J by 4 bases, with 4 bases between the two germline ends. For the CDR3, the DNA is TGTGCCAGCAGCACAAATCAGCCCCAGCATTTT. Protein product: CASSTNQPQHF.

Regarding this clone: At one boundary the junction diverges from the germline segment, which might be a read error. The chain uses TRBV19 and TRBJ1-5; TRBD1 matches 8 bases. The CDR3 is 15 amino acids. Germline values: CDR1 LNHDA, CDR2 SQIVND (reference sequence). The CDR3 DNA reads as TGTGCCAGTAGTATTACAGGGGGTAGCTATCAGCCCCAGCATTTT. Translated: CASSITGGSYQPQHF. The variable domain in full, with the rest retrieved from reference TRBV19 and TRBJ1-5, is DGGITQSPKYLFRKEGQNVTLSCEQNLNHDAMYWYRQDPGQGLRLIYYSQIVNDFQKGDIAEGYSVSREKKESFPLTVTSAQKNPTAFYLCASSITGGSYQPQHFGDGTRLSIL.

The chain links TRBV6-2 or TRBV6-3 to TRBJ2-2; maybe TRBD1 (6 bases). The CDR3 is 14 residues long. V shed 4 bases and J shed 4 bases, with 10 bases lying between them. CDR1 is MNHEY, CDR2 SVGEGT, per germline. This CDR3 reads CASSLQGSTGELFF. CDR3 DNA: TGTGCCAGCAGTTTACAGGGTTCCACCGGGGAGCTGTTTTTT.

The rearrangement uses TRBV15 and TRBJ2-7, with 8 bases aligning to TRBD1. There are 16 residues in the CDR3. The J segment lost 5 bases and the V segment lost 1 base, leaving 10 bases of the junction unmatched. CDR1 and CDR2 from the germline V gene are LNHNV and YYDKDF (reference sequence). The CDR3 is CATSRVSQGAYNEQYF. Written as DNA, the CDR3 is TGTGCCACCAGCAGAGTATCCCAGGGGGCTTACAACGAGCAGTACTTC.

CDR3 sequence: CSVEDLAGEDYNEQFF. The CDR3, as DNA: TGCAGCGTTGAAGATCTGGCGGGAGAGGACTACAATGAGCAGTTCTTC. The chain combines TRBV29-1 with TRBJ2-1; 7 bases map to TRBD2. Germline CDR1 is SQVTM and CDR2 is ANQGSEA. This CDR3 has 16 residues. V dropped 0 bases and J dropped 3; count of bases not matched to a gene: 8.

V is TRBV7-2 and J is TRBJ1-1; 9 bases map to TRBD1. The junction had 5 bases not matched to a gene; V was cut back by 6 bases and J by 3 bases. This CDR3 is 14 amino acids long. Germline lookup yields CDR1 SGHTA and CDR2 FQGNSA. The CDR3 DNA is TGTGCCAGCAGACCCGGGACAGGGCACACTGAAGCTTTCTTT. Its protein is CASRPGTGHTEAFF.

The rearrangement joins TRBV7-6 to TRBJ2-3, with 7 positions matching TRBD1. CDR3 length: 16 residues. Losses at the gene ends were 5 bases for V and 2 bases for J; bases not matched to a gene: 10. The germline V gene has CDR1 SGHVS and CDR2 FNYEAQ. The CDR3 is CASSLNSQGPTDTQYF. DNA of the CDR3: TGTGCCAGCAGCCTAAACTCACAGGGGCCCACAGATACGCAGTATTTT.

This chain links TRBV5-1 with TRBJ1-6, with a possible D match to TRBD1 (6 bases). Trimming left V 4 bases short and J 5 bases short, with 16 bases between. Germline-derived CDR1 and CDR2 are SGHRS and YFSETQ. The CDR3 consists of 16 residues. The CDR3 region is CASSPSQGGDNSPLHF. CDR3 nucleotide sequence: TGCGCCAGCAGCCCCTCGCAAGGGGGTGATAATTCACCCCTCCACTTT.

This chain uses TRBV5-1 with TRBJ2-7; 10 positions agree with TRBD2. V trimming: 2 bases; J trimming: 7 bases; junction bases outside the gene matches: 15. The CDR3 sequence is 17 residues long. The germline V gene encodes CDR1 SGHRS and CDR2 YFSETQ. In DNA form, the CDR3 reads TGCGCCAGCAGCTTCGGTCTAGCGGGAGCCGGGGCTTGGGAGCAGTACTTC. Translating it yields CASSFGLAGAGAWEQYF.

This sequence joins TRBV6-5 and TRBJ2-7; 7 nucleotides align to TRBD1. CDR1 is MNHEY, CDR2 SVGAGI, per germline. The junction had 10 bases not matched to a gene; V was cut back by 6 bases and J by 5 bases. CDR3 length: 14 amino acids. CDR3 in amino acids: CASSPDREFHEQYF. The CDR3 DNA is TGTGCCAGCAGCCCCGACAGGGAGTTCCACGAGCAGTACTTC.

V gene TRBV19 combines with J gene TRBJ1-3; D uncertain. Germline values: CDR1 LNHDA, CDR2 SQIVND (reference sequence). The ends were cut back, 5 bases at V and 4 bases at J, with 12 bases in the middle. The CDR3 spans 14 residues. The CDR3 nucleotides read TGTGCCAGTAGTCCCTCAACGGGAGGAAACACCATATATTTT. Amino acids: CASSPSTGGNTIYF.

The rearrangement joins TRBV7-3 to TRBJ2-5, with TRBD1 matching 11 bases. CDR3 size: 15 residues. Germline CDR1 SGHTA, CDR2 FQGTGA. Trimming cost V 5 bases and J 4 bases; bases outside gene matches: 6. CDR3 sequence (DNA): TGTGCCAGCAGCCTCGGGACAGGGGGAATAGAGACCCAGTACTTC. It specifies CASSLGTGGIETQYF.

This sequence joins TRBV5-1 and TRBJ2-1; 9 positions agree with TRBD2. V was clipped by 0 bases and J by 5 bases; unmatched bases: 3. Looked up from germline, CDR1 is SGHRS and CDR2 is YFSETQ. The CDR3 is 15 amino acids. DNA for the CDR3: TGCGCCAGCAGCTTGGGGGTAGCGGGGGACAATGAGCAGTTCTTC. It encodes CASSLGVAGDNEQFF.

This clone has only one observation. J is TRBJ2-1 and V is TRBV18, with a possible D match to TRBD1 (6 bases). Trimming removed 4 bases at V and 6 bases at J, with 10 bases between. Germline V gene lookup returns CDR1 KGHSH and CDR2 LQKENI. CDR3 length: 13 amino acids. This chain's CDR3 is CASSQQGSNEQFF. The DNA for the CDR3 is TGTGCCAGCTCACAACAGGGTTCCAATGAGCAGTTCTTC.

The gene calls are TRBV27 and TRBJ2-5, with TRBD2 identical over 9 bases. This CDR3 has 14 residues. V shed 6 bases, J shed 5 bases, and the junction held 7 bases outside the gene matches. CDR1 and CDR2 from the germline V gene are MNHEY and SMNVEV (reference sequence). CDR3 nucleotides: TGTGCCAGCAGCCTGCTGGCGGGGGGGGAGACCCAGTACTTC. It encodes CASSLLAGGETQYF.

This clone was counted a single time. V and J are TRBV7-9 and TRBJ1-2, with D unclear. CDR1 and CDR2 (germline): SEHNR, FQNEAQ (reference sequence). The CDR3 totals 12 residues. The V and J ends lost 10 bases and 8 bases respectively, with 17 bases between them. This chain's CDR3 is CATEVGRRGYTF. CDR3 DNA: TGTGCCACGGAGGTCGGACGAAGGGGCTACACCTTC.

The rearrangement links TRBV15 to TRBJ1-1; 9 bases map to TRBD1. Trimming cost V 2 bases and J 8 bases; bases outside gene matches: 9. CDR3 length: 15 residues. Germline CDR1 LNHNV, CDR2 YYDKDF (reference sequence). CDR3 loop: CATSRTRQGVGEAFF. CDR3 nucleotides: TGTGCCACCAGCAGAACCAGACAGGGGGTAGGCGAAGCTTTCTTT. The variable domain in full, completed from reference TRBV15 and TRBJ1-1, reads DAMVIQNPRYQVTQFGKPVTLSCSQTLNHNVMYWYQQKSSQAPKLLFHYYDKDFNNEADTPDNFQSRRPNTSFCFLDIRSPGLGDTAMYLCATSRTRQGVGEAFFGQGTRLTVV.

CDR3 in amino acids: CASSRVGTSIGTQYF. The CDR3 region has the DNA TGTGCCAGCAGCCGCGTAGGGACTAGCATTGGGACCCAGTACTTC. The rearrangement links TRBV6-2 or TRBV6-3 to TRBJ2-5; 9 bases line up with TRBD2. Trimming removed 6 bases from V and 7 bases from J; junction bases left unmatched: 12. Germline CDR1 reads MNHEY; CDR2 reads SVGEGT. The CDR3 runs 15 residues.

The chain couples TRBV6-2 or TRBV6-3 to TRBJ2-1; TRBD2 agrees at 13 bases. The CDR3 totals 14 residues. After removal of 7 bases from V and 9 bases from J, the junction contained 6 bases not matched to a gene. Germline V gives CDR1 MNHEY, CDR2 SVGEGT. CDR3 sequence reads: CASTPGLAGREQFF. The CDR3 coding sequence is TGTGCCAGCACCCCGGGACTAGCGGGACGTGAGCAGTTCTTC.

This clone showed up just once. V usage is TRBV18 and J usage is TRBJ1-1; D is possibly TRBD1 (5 bases). Germline V gene lookup returns CDR1 KGHSH and CDR2 LQKENI. V lost 0 bases to trimming and J lost 4 bases, with 9 bases between them. The CDR3 consists of 14 residues. The DNA for the CDR3 is TGTGCCAGCTCACCACCAGGGGTGGCCACTGAAGCTTTCTTT. Its protein is CASSPPGVATEAFF.

The chain has TRBV4-1 and TRBJ2-7, with D possibly being TRBD2 (5 bases). Germline V gene lookup returns CDR1 MGHRA and CDR2 YSYEKL. With 0 bases removed from V and 2 bases from J, the gap between germline ends came to 14 bases. CDR3 length: 16 residues. The CDR3 region has the DNA TGCGCCAGCAGCCAAGATCGGAGAGGGCGGACCTACGAGCAGTACTTC. It encodes CASSQDRRGRTYEQYF.